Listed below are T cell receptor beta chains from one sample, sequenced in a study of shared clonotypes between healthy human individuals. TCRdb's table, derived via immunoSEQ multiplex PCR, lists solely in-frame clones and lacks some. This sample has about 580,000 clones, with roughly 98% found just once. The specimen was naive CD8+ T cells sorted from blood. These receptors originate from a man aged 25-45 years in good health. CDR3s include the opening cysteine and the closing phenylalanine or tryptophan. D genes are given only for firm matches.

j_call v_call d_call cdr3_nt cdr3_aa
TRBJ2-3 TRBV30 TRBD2 TGTGCCTGGAGTCCCGGGACTAACACAGATACGCAGTATTTT CAWSPGTNTDTQYF
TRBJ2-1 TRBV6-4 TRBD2 TGTGCCAGCAGTGAAGGACTAGCGACCCACAATGAGCAGTTCTTC CASSEGLATHNEQFF
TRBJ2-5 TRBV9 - TGTGCCAGCAGCCTCCCCGGTGAGACCCAGTACTTC CASSLPGETQYF
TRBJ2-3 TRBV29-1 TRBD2 TGCAGCACTACTAGCGGGAACACAGATACGCAGTATTTT CSTTSGNTDTQYF
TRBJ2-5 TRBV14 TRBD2 TGTGCCAGCAGCCGCGGGACTAGCGGGGCACAAGAGACCCAGTACTTC CASSRGTSGAQETQYF
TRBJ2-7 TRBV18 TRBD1 TGTGCCAGCTCACCGGGGACAGCCTACGAGCAGTACTTC CASSPGTAYEQYF
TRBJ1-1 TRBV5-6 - TGTGCCAGCAGCCCCACCCAGCCGGGGGGCACTGAAGCTTTCTTT CASSPTQPGGTEAFF
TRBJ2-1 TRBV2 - TGTGCCAGCAGTCCGACTAACTACAATGAGCAGTTCTTC CASSPTNYNEQFF
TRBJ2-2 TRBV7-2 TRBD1 TGTGCCAGCAGCTTAGGGACAGGGGGCGCGAGGGACACCGGGGAGCTGTTTTTT CASSLGTGGARDTGELFF
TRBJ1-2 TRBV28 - TGTGCCAGCAGTTTGCAAGGCTCTCGTGGCTATGGCTACACCTTC CASSLQGSRGYGYTF
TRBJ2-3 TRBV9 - TGTGCCAGCAGCCCGTGGCGCCCAAACACAGATACGCAGTATTTT CASSPWRPNTDTQYF
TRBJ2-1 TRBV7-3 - TGTGCCAGCAGCTTACAGCCCTACAATGAGCAGTTCTTC CASSLQPYNEQFF
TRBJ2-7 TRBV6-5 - TGTGCCAGCAGTTCACTACCTCTTACTCTGGGCTACGAGCAGTACTTC CASSSLPLTLGYEQYF
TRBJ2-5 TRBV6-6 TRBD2 TGTGCCAGCAGTTTTCTAGCGGGAGGGGCCGAGACCCAGTACTTC CASSFLAGGAETQYF
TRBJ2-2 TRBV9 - TGTGCCAGCAGCTCCCTAAAAATAGGGCTTAACACCGGGGAGCTGTTTTTT CASSSLKIGLNTGELFF
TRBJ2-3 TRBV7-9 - TGTGCCAGCAGCGACATCGGGGACGGCACAGATACGCAGTATTTT CASSDIGDGTDTQYF
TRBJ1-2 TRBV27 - TGTGCCAGCGCCCGGAGGGCGGGAGGGACGGATGGCTACACCTTC CASARRAGGTDGYTF
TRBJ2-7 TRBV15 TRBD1 TGTGCCACCAGCAGGGGACAGGGAAGGTTCTACGAGCAGTACTTC CATSRGQGRFYEQYF
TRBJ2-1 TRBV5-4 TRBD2 TGTGCCAGCAGCTTGGAACTAGCGGGAAATGAGCAGTTCTTC CASSLELAGNEQFF
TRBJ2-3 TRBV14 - TGTGCCAGCAGCCAAGGCCTGGATGCGTTAGCCATCGGCACAGATACGCAGTATTTT CASSQGLDALAIGTDTQYF